Each of the 2 T cell receptor beta chains below was sequenced from the same sample in a study of blood T cells in healthy people across ages (dated by TCRdb to the mid-2010s). The library was built by means of 5' RACE. The sequencer listed for this sample is Illumina HiSeq 2500. A second roughly 7 to 12 cycle PCR used a sample-barcoded 5' primer and a J-beta primer mix. Clones were called with MiXCR by TCRdb after fastp trimmed the public reads at Q25, and only in-frame beta chains were retained. Entries are consolidated by CDR3 protein sequence, retaining the most common genes and DNA. The sample table lists roughly 700,000 distinct CDR3 sequences, around 45% of them with a count of one. The ten largest clones take up under 35% of the sample. Sequences were obtained from blood. All receptors come from a woman aged 60-70 years in good health.

The gene calls are TRBV5-1 and TRBJ2-3; TRBD2 agrees at 8 bases. The CDR3 runs to 18 residues. Germline CDR1 SGHRS, CDR2 YFSETQ. J was trimmed by 1 base and V by 1 base; bases with no gene match: 11. In DNA form, the CDR3 reads TGCGCCAGCAGCTTGCAACCGGGACTAGGAGCGGGCACAGATACGCAGTATTTT. This encodes CASSLQPGLGAGTDTQYF.

This clonotype was seen a handful of times. V and J are TRBV5-1 and TRBJ2-1; TRBD2 aligns across 13 bases. Per germline, CDR1 SGHRS and CDR2 YFSETQ. J was trimmed by 6 bases and V by 0 bases; bases with no gene match: 6. The CDR3 runs 17 residues. For the CDR3, the DNA is TGCGCCAGCAGCTTGGAAGGGGGACTAGCGGGATCCAATGAGCAGTTCTTC. Amino acids: CASSLEGGLAGSNEQFF.